A selection of T cell receptor beta chains follows, all from one sample in a study of cytomegalovirus exposure and HLA in healthy donors. The assay was immunoSEQ multiplex PCR, and TCRdb's table has in-frame clones only and misses some. The sample has around 150,000 clones; 68% are singletons. The sequenced sample was PBMCs. Source of these receptors: a woman aged 18-29 years in good health and CMV-seropositive. Both conserved end residues are part of each CDR3. Part of the rows lack a size; the others show once, few, many or a class for expanded clones.

v_call	cdr3_length	j_call	clone_size	cdr3_aa
TRBV6-1	14	TRBJ1-6	-	CASRDTGYNSPLHF
TRBV9	12	TRBJ1-1	few	CASSVVEGEAFF
TRBV4-3	16	TRBJ2-3	few	CASSQDPLAGGLGQYF
TRBV28	17	TRBJ2-1	once	CASVVDRGKGLYNEQFF
TRBV11-2	16	TRBJ1-4	-	CASSFGKDRVGEKLFF
TRBV6-5	12	TRBJ2-7	-	CASSLRGLALYF
TRBV5-1	13	TRBJ1-2	-	CASSFVGGSGYTF
TRBV30	14	TRBJ1-3	-	CAWSVPGRGNTIYF
TRBV7-3	14	TRBJ1-1	-	CASSLTREGTEAFF
TRBV5-1	15	TRBJ1-4	few	CASSPQGGTNEKLFF
TRBV7-8	15	TRBJ1-2	-	CASSPWMGAPRGYTF
TRBV11-2	16	TRBJ2-7	-	CASRGPSGASSYEQYF
TRBV5-6	17	TRBJ2-7	-	CASTPGGLAGVSYEQYF
TRBV7-9	16	TRBJ1-5	-	CASSSTGTGGTQPQHF
TRBV28	14	TRBJ1-2	-	CASRRQGFNYGYTF
TRBV19	16	TRBJ2-7	-	CASSTLRQGASYEQYF
TRBV9	16	TRBJ2-1	-	CASSAWGQGGLGEQFF
TRBV7-6	13	TRBJ2-7	-	CASSYGQGHEQYF
TRBV27	15	TRBJ1-6	-	CASSFGDSLNSPLHF
TRBV6-1	15	TRBJ2-7	-	CASSADRGVRREQYF
TRBV7-6	12	TRBJ1-1	-	CASSSGRTEAFF
TRBV11-2	15	TRBJ1-4	-	CASSRTPATNEKLFF
TRBV13	16	-	-	CASSLYTGTSTYEQYF
TRBV7-8	15	TRBJ1-1	-	CASSLSLGHDTEAFF
TRBV10-3	15	-	-	CAISTSGGVSYEQYF
TRBV7-2	12	TRBJ1-1	-	CASTQPNTEAFF
TRBV4-3	15	TRBJ1-1	-	CASSQVQGLNTEAFF
TRBV30	14	TRBJ1-6	-	CAWSTGSGHSPLHF
TRBV28	15	TRBJ2-3	-	CASILSTPGTDTQYF
TRBV28	14	TRBJ1-2	few	CASRLTGGDYGYTF
TRBV30	13	TRBJ2-7	-	CAWSTDRGGEQYF
TRBV19	17	TRBJ2-7	-	CASSTLGLAGKHYEQYF
TRBV28	15	TRBJ2-2	few	CASSPRLAGTGELFF
TRBV27	14	TRBJ1-1	-	CASSFRGFNTEAFF
TRBV7-9	19	TRBJ2-2	-	CASSLAGLAGGAYTGELFF
TRBV18	13	TRBJ1-4	few	CASSPGANEKLFF
TRBV28	11	TRBJ2-6	-	CASNSREVLTF
TRBV2	17	TRBJ2-5	-	CASRKTGTRSSQETQYF
TRBV4-1	15	TRBJ2-3	-	CASSRRGASTDTQYF
TRBV9	14	TRBJ2-7	-	CASSITGGRDEQYF
TRBV18	15	TRBJ2-1	-	CASSPTSGGRNEQFF
TRBV19	19	TRBJ1-1	few	CASSIDLKMKFLGGTEAFF
TRBV2	16	TRBJ2-2	-	CASSVQGLRNTGELFF
TRBV6-1	11	TRBJ1-5	-	CASSDIQPQHF
TRBV28	15	TRBJ2-7	-	CASSSPSGSYYEQYF
TRBV11-2	14	TRBJ2-7	-	CASRNIRGSYEQYF
TRBV7-2	14	TRBJ2-1	-	CASSHPPGDNEQFF
TRBV5-4	12	TRBJ2-1	-	CASVGLGNEQFF
TRBV7-6	14	-	-	CASSLGGLVNEQYF
TRBV21-1	15	TRBJ2-1	-	CASRLDRTSYNEQFF